This entry lists 25 T cell receptor beta chains sequenced from one sample in a study of siplizumab effects on memory and regulatory T cells. Produced via immunoSEQ multiplex PCR; TCRdb's table is partial and in-frame only. Found here are about 1,100 clones, 70% to 75% of them singletons; the top ten hold less than 75%. The material sequenced was TEMRA CD8+ T cells sorted from blood. The subset here: unstimulated CD8+ CD45RA+ effector memory T cells. The source is a human donor in good health.

By frequency in the sample, this clone is large (0.1 to 1%). V usage is TRBV28 and J usage is TRBJ2-3, with D unresolved. In germline, CDR1 is MDHEN, CDR2 SYDVKM. The CDR3 contains 13 residues. V lost 4 bases and J lost 2, with 7 bases in between. CDR3 coding DNA: TGTGCCAGCAGTTCCCGATACACAGATACGCAGTATTTT. Translating it yields CASSSRYTDTQYF.

This clone occurred a few times. This sequence joins TRBV7-2 and TRBJ2-5; the D gene is possibly TRBD2 (5 bases). The CDR3 is 14 amino acids. Germline-derived CDR1 and CDR2 are SGHTA and FQGNSA. Trimming pared 5 bases from V and 6 bases from J, leaving 16 bases between. The CDR3 region is CASSPYYGVKTQYF. The CDR3 bases are TGTGCCAGCAGCCCCTATTACGGGGTGAAGACCCAGTACTTC.

CDR3 amino acids: CASSPRGITDTQYF. The CDR3 bases are TGTGCCAGCAGCCCCCGGGGGATCACAGATACGCAGTATTTT. This chain connects TRBV7-9 to TRBJ2-3, with D maybe TRBD2 (6 bases). Germline lookup yields CDR1 SEHNR and CDR2 FQNEAQ (reference sequence). This CDR3 is built from 14 residues. Trimming took 5 bases from V and 2 from J, leaving 11 bases between them.

Only one count was recorded for this clone. The chain joins TRBV29-1 to TRBJ2-7; 9 bases are shared with TRBD1. The CDR3 contains 15 residues. Germline-derived CDR1 and CDR2 are SQVTM and ANQGSEA. V trimming: 1 base; J trimming: 7 bases; junction bases outside the gene matches: 11. CDR3 coding DNA: TGCAGCGTTGAAGCCCGGACAGGGGATTCGAGGGAGCAGTACTTC. Amino acids: CSVEARTGDSREQYF.

This chain uses TRBV6-6 with TRBJ1-2; no clear D gene. The V end lost 4 bases, the J end lost 0 bases, and 9 bases lay between the germline ends. The length of the CDR3 is 14 residues. Germline V gene sequence: CDR1 MNHNY, CDR2 SVGAGI (reference sequence). In DNA, the CDR3 is TGTGCCAGCAGTTCGGACGGCGCTAACTATGGCTACACCTTC. Translation: CASSSDGANYGYTF.

This chain uses TRBV7-3 with TRBJ2-7, with D unresolved. This CDR3 has 14 residues. V was pared by 2 bases and J by 2 bases, with 10 bases between. The germline CDR1 and CDR2 sequences are SGHTA and FQGTGA. CDR3 protein: CASSLGQTPYEQYF. The CDR3 coding sequence is TGTGCCAGCAGCTTAGGGCAGACTCCCTACGAGCAGTACTTC.

By share of the sample, this clone is large. The chain uses TRBV27 and TRBJ1-5; 10 nucleotides align to TRBD1. Trimming took 5 bases from V and 6 from J; bases not matched to a gene: 4. CDR3 length: 14 amino acids. Germline CDR1 MNHEY, CDR2 SMNVEV (reference sequence). The CDR3 bases are TGTGCCAGCAGTCCTGGACAGGGGGTTCAGCCCCAGCATTTT. Translating gives CASSPGQGVQPQHF.

The V and J genes are TRBV6-5 and TRBJ1-5; unclear D gene. Germline CDR1 is MNHEY and CDR2 is SVGAGI. CDR3 size: 13 residues. V was trimmed by 2 bases and J by 4 bases, leaving 6 bases between them. The CDR3 loop reads CASSYHDNQPQHF. The CDR3 DNA is TGTGCCAGCAGTTACCACGATAATCAGCCCCAGCATTTT.

The chain uses TRBV28 and TRBJ2-1; 9 bases align to TRBD1. The CDR3 consists of 17 residues. Germline V lookup: CDR1 MDHEN, CDR2 SYDVKM. Unmatched junction bases numbered 10, after V lost 4 bases and J lost 3 bases. The CDR3 DNA is TGTGCCAGCAGTTCACCCTCCCGACAGGGGGTCTACAATGAGCAGTTCTTC. Its protein product is CASSSPSRQGVYNEQFF.

This rearrangement joins TRBV10-1 to TRBJ2-1, with D perhaps assigned TRBD1 or TRBD2 (5 bases each). With 5 bases removed from V and 0 bases from J, the gap between germline ends came to 11 bases. The CDR3 sequence is 15 residues long. The V gene's germline CDR1 is WNHNN and CDR2 SYGVQD (reference sequence). The CDR3 spells CASSRDLSSYNEQFF. The CDR3, as DNA: TGCGCCAGCAGTCGGGACCTTAGCTCCTACAATGAGCAGTTCTTC.

The chain carries TRBV5-1 and TRBJ2-1, with 9 bases that match TRBD2. CDR3 length equals 16 residues. In germline, CDR1 is SGHRS, CDR2 YFSETQ. With V trimmed by 4 bases and J by 7 bases, 12 bases remained unmatched. CDR3 sequence reads: CASSPPGGGAKNEQFF. CDR3 coding DNA: TGCGCCAGCAGCCCGCCTGGCGGGGGGGCAAAAAATGAGCAGTTCTTC. The entire variable domain, with the rest obtained from reference TRBV5-1 and TRBJ2-1, is as follows: KAGVTQTPRYLIKTRGQQVTLSCSPISGHRSVSWYQQTPGQGLQFLFEYFSETQRNKGNFPGRFSGRQFSNSRSEMNVSTLELGDSALYLCASSPPGGGAKNEQFFGPGTRLTVL.

The J gene is TRBJ2-1, the V gene TRBV7-9; TRBD2 matches 9 bases. This CDR3 is built from 12 residues. V lost 9 bases and J lost 8; bases outside the gene matches: 5. Germline CDR1 is SEHNR and CDR2 is FQNEAQ (reference sequence). The DNA of the CDR3 is TGTGCCAGTGGACTAGCGTATCATGAGCAGTTCTTC. It codes for CASGLAYHEQFF.

The V and J genes are TRBV4-1 and TRBJ2-4; no firm D call. Germline lookup yields CDR1 MGHRA and CDR2 YSYEKL. The V and J ends lost 1 base and 0 bases respectively, with 13 bases between them. This CDR3 has 17 amino acids. The CDR3 DNA sequence: TGCGCCAGCAGCCAAGTCCCGCTAATCCTAGCCAAAAACATTCAGTACTTC. This encodes CASSQVPLILAKNIQYF.

The V call is TRBV2, the J call TRBJ1-5, with D hard to call. CDR1 is SNHLY and CDR2 is FYNNEI in the germline V gene. Trimming stripped 3 bases from V and 2 bases from J, with 23 bases between. CDR3 length: 19 residues. The chain's CDR3 is CASSEVYQAYRRGNQPQHF. The CDR3 DNA reads as TGTGCCAGCAGTGAGGTATACCAAGCCTACAGAAGGGGCAATCAGCCCCAGCATTTT.

This chain connects TRBV7-2 to TRBJ2-7; 9 bases fit TRBD2. V shed 1 base and J 3 bases; nucleotides not matched to a gene: 7. Germline CDR1 reads SGHTA; CDR2 reads FQGNSA. The CDR3 contains 16 residues. CDR3 nucleotides: TGTGCCAGCAGCTTAGTGTTGCGGGGGGGAAACTACGAGCAGTACTTC. It yields the protein CASSLVLRGGNYEQYF.

The chain has TRBV4-1 and TRBJ2-1; 9 nucleotides line up with TRBD2. V lost 2 bases and J lost 4; bases outside the gene matches: 9. The length of the CDR3 is 17 residues. Looked up from germline, CDR1 is MGHRA and CDR2 is YSYEKL. The CDR3 DNA reads TGCGCCAGCAGCCAAACGGGCGGCGGGGGGGGATACAATGAGCAGTTCTTC. This translates into CASSQTGGGGGYNEQFF.

The V and J genes are TRBV18 and TRBJ2-1; D may correspond to TRBD1 or TRBD2 (5 bases each). CDR3 length: 15 residues. Germline CDR1 reads KGHSH; CDR2 reads LQKENI. V gave up 3 bases and J gave up 0 bases, with 9 bases separating them. The CDR3 sequence is CASSPGVSSYNEQFF. The CDR3 nucleotides read TGTGCCAGCTCACCGGGGGTAAGCTCCTACAATGAGCAGTTCTTC.

This sequence joins TRBV10-2 and TRBJ2-3; D gene ambiguous. The CDR3 totals 15 residues. The V end was cut by 4 bases, the J end by 4 bases, with 15 bases between. The germline V gene encodes CDR1 WSHSY and CDR2 SAAADI. In DNA, the CDR3 is TGCGCCAGCAGTGGAACTCCCTACAAGCCAGATACGCAGTATTTT. Translation: CASSGTPYKPDTQYF.

The chain has TRBV5-8 and TRBJ2-5; possibly TRBD2 for D (5 bases). CDR1 and CDR2 (germline): SGHTS, YDEGEE. The CDR3 covers 14 residues. The germline V and J ends were trimmed by 4 bases and 6 bases, with 16 bases remaining between them. CDR3 amino acids: CASSPYYGVKTQYF. CDR3 DNA sequence: TGTGCCAGCAGCCCCTATTACGGGGTGAAGACCCAGTACTTC.

CDR3 residues: CASRVGTEAFF. DNA for the CDR3: TGTGCCAGCAGGGTGGGGACTGAAGCTTTCTTT. The chain employs TRBV5-4 and TRBJ1-1, with no clear D. This CDR3 has 11 amino acids. Trimming cost V 5 bases and J 5 bases, with 7 bases left between them. Per germline, CDR1 SGHNT and CDR2 YYREEE (reference sequence).

This clone was recorded only once. The chain links TRBV7-7 to TRBJ2-2; D remains ambiguous. The CDR3 runs 16 residues. CDR1 is SSHAT and CDR2 is FNYEAQ in the germline V gene (reference sequence). Trimming took 6 bases from V and 1 from J, leaving 15 bases between them. The CDR3 sequence: CASSSEPALNTGELFF. The DNA for the CDR3 is TGTGCCAGCAGTTCCGAGCCTGCCCTGAACACCGGGGAGCTGTTTTTT.

This rearrangement joins TRBV5-6 to TRBJ2-5, with D possibly being TRBD1 or TRBD2 (5 bases each). Germline CDR1 SGHDT, CDR2 YYEEEE. CDR3 length equals 13 residues. V dropped 1 base and J dropped 10 bases, with 14 bases sitting between them. The CDR3 here is CASSLNPVGDQYF. In DNA, the CDR3 is TGTGCCAGCAGCTTGAACCCAGTGGGGGACCAGTACTTC.

CDR3 region: CASSLAWLAYHPRGTDTQYF. The CDR3 DNA reads as TGTGCCAGCAGCTTAGCTTGGCTAGCGTACCACCCCAGAGGGACAGATACGCAGTATTTT. The rearrangement uses TRBV7-2 and TRBJ2-3, with a possible D match to TRBD2 (6 bases). Trimming took 0 bases from V and 3 from J, leaving 25 bases between them. The V gene's germline CDR1 is SGHTA and CDR2 FQGNSA. This CDR3 is 20 amino acids long.

The V call is TRBV5-1, the J call TRBJ1-2; 8 bases are a match to TRBD1. Trimming at V came to 5 bases and at J to 4 bases, leaving 4 bases not matched to a gene. Germline CDR1 reads SGHRS; CDR2 reads YFSETQ. The CDR3 totals 13 residues. In DNA, the CDR3 is TGCGCCAGCAGGGCTGACAGGGGCTATGGCTACACCTTC. It translates to CASRADRGYGYTF.

V is TRBV19 and J is TRBJ2-5; D may be TRBD2 (6 bases). The J call may be mistaken, given a closer DNA end match to TRBJ2-7. CDR1 and CDR2 (germline): LNHDA, SQIVND (reference sequence). The CDR3 covers 14 residues. DNA for the CDR3: TGTGCCAGTAGTATAGCGGAGGGACCCTACGAGCAGTACTTC. It is translated as CASSIAEGPYEQYF.